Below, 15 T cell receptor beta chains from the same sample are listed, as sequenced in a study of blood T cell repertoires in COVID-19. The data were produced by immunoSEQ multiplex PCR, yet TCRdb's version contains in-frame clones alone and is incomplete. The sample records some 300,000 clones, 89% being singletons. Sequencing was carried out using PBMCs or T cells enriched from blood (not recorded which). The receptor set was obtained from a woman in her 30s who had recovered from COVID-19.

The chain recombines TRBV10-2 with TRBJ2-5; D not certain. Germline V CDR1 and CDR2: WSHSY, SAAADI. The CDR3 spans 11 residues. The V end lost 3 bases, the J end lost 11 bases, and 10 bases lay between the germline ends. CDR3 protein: CASSDRLLQYF. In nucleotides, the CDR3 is TGCGCCAGCAGTGACAGGCTCTTGCAGTACTTC.

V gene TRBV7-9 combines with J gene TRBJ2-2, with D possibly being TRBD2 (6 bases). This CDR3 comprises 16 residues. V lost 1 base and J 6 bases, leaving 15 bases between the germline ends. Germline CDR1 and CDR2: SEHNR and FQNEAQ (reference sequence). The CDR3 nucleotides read TGTGCCAGCAGCTTAGATGTGGGCTCGGGGGCCGGGGAGCTGTTTTTT. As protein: CASSLDVGSGAGELFF.

The CDR3 loop reads CASSPRQGLAGTYNEQFF. The CDR3 DNA is TGTGCCAGCTCACCACGACAAGGACTAGCGGGGACCTACAATGAGCAGTTCTTC. The V call is TRBV18, the J call TRBJ2-1; 12 bases are shared with TRBD2. The CDR3 length is 18 residues. V lost 1 base, J lost 2 bases, and 6 bases stayed unmatched. Germline V gene lookup returns CDR1 KGHSH and CDR2 LQKENI.

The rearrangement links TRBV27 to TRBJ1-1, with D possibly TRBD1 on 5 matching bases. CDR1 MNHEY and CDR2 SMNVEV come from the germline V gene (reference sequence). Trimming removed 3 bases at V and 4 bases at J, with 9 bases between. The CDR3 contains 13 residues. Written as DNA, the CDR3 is TGTGCCAGCAGTTTTCCCGGGGGCACTGAAGCTTTCTTT. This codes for CASSFPGGTEAFF.

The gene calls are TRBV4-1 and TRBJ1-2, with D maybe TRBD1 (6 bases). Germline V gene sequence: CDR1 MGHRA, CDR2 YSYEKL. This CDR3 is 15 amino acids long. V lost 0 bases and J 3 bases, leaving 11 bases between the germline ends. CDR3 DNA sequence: TGCGCCAGCAGCCAAGATTTACAGGGTTACTATGGCTACACCTTC. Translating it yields CASSQDLQGYYGYTF.

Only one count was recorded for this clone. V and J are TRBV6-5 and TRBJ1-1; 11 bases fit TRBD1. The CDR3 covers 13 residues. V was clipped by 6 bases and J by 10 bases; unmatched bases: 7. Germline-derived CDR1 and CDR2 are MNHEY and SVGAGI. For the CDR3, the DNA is TGTGCCAGCAGCGGGGGACAGGGGGTCGTAGCTTTCTTT. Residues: CASSGGQGVVAFF.

The CDR3 nucleotides are TGTGCCAGCAGCCCACGACAGAACACTGAAGCTTTCTTT. It translates to CASSPRQNTEAFF. V usage is TRBV2 and J usage is TRBJ1-1, with unresolved D. The ends were cut back, 6 bases at V and 1 base at J, with 9 bases in the middle. CDR1 is SNHLY, CDR2 FYNNEI, per germline. This CDR3 is built from 13 residues. Looking up the rest from reference TRBV2 and TRBJ1-1 gives the full variable domain: EPEVTQTPSHQVTQMGQEVILRCVPISNHLYFYWYRQILGQKVEFLVSFYNNEISEKSEIFDDQFSVERPDGSNFTLKIRSTKLEDSAMYFCASSPRQNTEAFFGQGTRLTVV.

CDR3 nucleotide sequence: TGTGCCAGCAGCTGGGGACTAGCGGGAGCAAATGAGCAGTTCTTC. Amino acid sequence: CASSWGLAGANEQFF. This sequence joins TRBV5-6 and TRBJ2-1; 14 bases line up with TRBD2. J was trimmed by 7 bases and V by 3 bases; bases with no gene match: 3. Germline V gene sequence: CDR1 SGHDT, CDR2 YYEEEE. CDR3 length equals 15 residues. Complete variable domain (other parts from reference TRBV5-6 and TRBJ2-1): DAGVTQSPTHLIKTRGQQVTLRCSPKSGHDTVSWYQQALGQGPQFIFQYYEEEERQRGNFPDRFSGHQFPNYSSELNVNALLLGDSALYLCASSWGLAGANEQFFGPGTRLTVL.

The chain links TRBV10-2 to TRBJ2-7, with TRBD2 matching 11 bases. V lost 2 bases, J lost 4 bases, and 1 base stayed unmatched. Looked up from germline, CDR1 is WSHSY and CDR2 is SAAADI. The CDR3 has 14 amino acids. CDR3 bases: TGCGCCAGCAGTGAGGTAGCGGGAGGGTACGAGCAGTACTTC. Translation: CASSEVAGGYEQYF.

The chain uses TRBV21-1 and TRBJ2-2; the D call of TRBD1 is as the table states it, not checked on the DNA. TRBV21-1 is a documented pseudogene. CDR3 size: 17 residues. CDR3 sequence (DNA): TGTGCCAGCAGGAAATTACCGGGACAGGGTAACACCGGGGAGCTGTTTTTT. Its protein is CASRKLPGQGNTGELFF.

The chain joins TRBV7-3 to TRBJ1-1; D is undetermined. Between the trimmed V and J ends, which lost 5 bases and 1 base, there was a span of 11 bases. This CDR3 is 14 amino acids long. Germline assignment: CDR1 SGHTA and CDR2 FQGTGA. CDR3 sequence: CASSLGSSNTEAFF. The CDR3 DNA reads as TGTGCCAGCAGCCTTGGCAGTTCGAACACTGAAGCTTTCTTT.

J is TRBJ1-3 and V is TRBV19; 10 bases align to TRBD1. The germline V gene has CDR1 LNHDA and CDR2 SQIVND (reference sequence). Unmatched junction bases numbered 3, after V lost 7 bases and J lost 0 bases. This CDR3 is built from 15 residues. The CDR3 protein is CASTRTGGSGNTIYF. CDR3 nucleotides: TGTGCCAGTACTCGGACAGGGGGCTCTGGAAACACCATATATTTT.

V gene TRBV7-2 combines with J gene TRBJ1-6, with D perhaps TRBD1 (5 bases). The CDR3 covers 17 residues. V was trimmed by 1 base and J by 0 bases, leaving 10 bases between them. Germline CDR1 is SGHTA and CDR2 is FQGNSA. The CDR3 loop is CASSLVGEGSYNSPLHF. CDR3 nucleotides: TGTGCCAGCAGCTTAGTGGGGGAGGGCTCCTATAATTCACCCCTCCACTTT.

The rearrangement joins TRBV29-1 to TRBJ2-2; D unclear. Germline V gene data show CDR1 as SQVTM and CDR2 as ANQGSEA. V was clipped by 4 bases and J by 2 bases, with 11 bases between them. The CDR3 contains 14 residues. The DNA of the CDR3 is TGCAGCGTTGGGGCAGACCGTAACACCGGGGAGCTGTTTTTT. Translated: CSVGADRNTGELFF.

This CDR3 is CASSTSTDQPQHF. Written as DNA, the CDR3 is TGTGCCAGCAGTACCTCGACAGATCAGCCCCAGCATTTT. The chain uses TRBV27 and TRBJ1-5; weak D call: TRBD1 (5 bases). Deletions cut 5 bases from V and 5 bases from J, with 10 bases between. Germline-derived CDR1 and CDR2 are MNHEY and SMNVEV (reference sequence). The CDR3 loop spans 13 amino acids.